The source of this TCR beta chain is a study of cytomegalovirus exposure and HLA in healthy donors. Study summary: The same platform used for the 600 to 750 first-cohort repertoires was also used for the 120 or so validation repertoires, as a later analysis reported.

Generated by immunoSEQ multiplex PCR, the TCRdb table keeps only in-frame clones and is missing some. The sample records about 360,000 clones, roughly 88% being singletons. With V trimmed by 7 bases and J by 8 bases, 10 bases remained unmatched. The CDR3 sequence is 15 residues long. Per the germline V gene, CDR1 is LNHDA and CDR2 is SQIVND (reference sequence). Broader study findings: Some TCR beta chains (roughly 160 of them) were listed as cytomegalovirus-associated.

In regard to this clone: Its specificity is unknown.

This receptor was obtained from a woman aged 18-30 years in good health and CMV-seronegative. The chain employs TRBV19 and TRBJ2-1, with 11 bases lining up with TRBD1. The specimen was PBMCs. The chain's CDR3 is CASTPFRDRGDEQFF. CDR3 nucleotide sequence: TGTGCCAGTACCCCCTTCCGGGACAGGGGGGATGAGCAGTTCTTC.